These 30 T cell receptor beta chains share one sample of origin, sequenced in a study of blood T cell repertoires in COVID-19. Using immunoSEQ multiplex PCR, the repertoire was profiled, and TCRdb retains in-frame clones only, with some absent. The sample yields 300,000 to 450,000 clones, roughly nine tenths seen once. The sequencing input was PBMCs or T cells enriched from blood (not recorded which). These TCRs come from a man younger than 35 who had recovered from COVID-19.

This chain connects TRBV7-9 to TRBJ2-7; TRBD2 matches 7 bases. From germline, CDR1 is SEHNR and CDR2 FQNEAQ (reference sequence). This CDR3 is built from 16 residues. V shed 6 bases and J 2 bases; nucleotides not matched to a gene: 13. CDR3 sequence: CASSSLGGGPPYEQYF. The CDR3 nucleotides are TGTGCCAGCAGTTCATTGGGGGGGGGTCCCCCCTACGAGCAGTACTTC.

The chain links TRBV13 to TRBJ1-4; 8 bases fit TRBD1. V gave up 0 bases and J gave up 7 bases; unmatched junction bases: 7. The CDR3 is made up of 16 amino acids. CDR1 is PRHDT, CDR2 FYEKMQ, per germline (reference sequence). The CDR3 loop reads CASSLGIGTGLEKLFF. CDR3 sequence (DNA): TGTGCCAGCAGCTTAGGGATCGGGACAGGTCTTGAAAAACTGTTTTTT. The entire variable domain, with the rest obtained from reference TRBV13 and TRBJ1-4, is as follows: AAGVIQSPRHLIKEKRETATLKCYPIPRHDTVYWYQQGPGQDPQFLISFYEKMQSDKGSIPDRFSAQQFSDYHSELNMSSLELGDSALYFCASSLGIGTGLEKLFFGSGTQLSVL.

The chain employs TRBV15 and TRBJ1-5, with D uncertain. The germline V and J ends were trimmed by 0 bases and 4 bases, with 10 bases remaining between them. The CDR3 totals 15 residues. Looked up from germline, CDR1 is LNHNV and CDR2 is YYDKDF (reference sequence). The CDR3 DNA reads TGTGCCACCAGCAGAGATCTGCGAGGGAATCAGCCCCAGCATTTT. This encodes CATSRDLRGNQPQHF.

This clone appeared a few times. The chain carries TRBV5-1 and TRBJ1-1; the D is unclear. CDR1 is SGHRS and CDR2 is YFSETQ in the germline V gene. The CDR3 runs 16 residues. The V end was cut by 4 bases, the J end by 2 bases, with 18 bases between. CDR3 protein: CASSAFDWEGNTEAFF. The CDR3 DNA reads TGCGCCAGCAGCGCCTTTGACTGGGAGGGAAACACTGAAGCTTTCTTT.

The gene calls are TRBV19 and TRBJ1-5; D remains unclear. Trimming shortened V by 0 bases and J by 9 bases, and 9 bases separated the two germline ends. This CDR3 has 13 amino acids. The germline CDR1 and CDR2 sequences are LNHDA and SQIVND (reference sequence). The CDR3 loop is CASSIDLRMPQHF. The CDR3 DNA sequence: TGTGCCAGTAGTATAGATCTCAGAATGCCCCAGCATTTT.

This CDR3 reads CASSLSSGRGNTQYF. The DNA of the CDR3 is TGTGCCAGCAGCTTATCAAGTGGCAGGGGAAATACGCAGTATTTT. The V gene is TRBV11-1, the J gene TRBJ2-3, with D perhaps matching TRBD1 (6 bases). The germline V gene has CDR1 SGHAT and CDR2 FQDESV (reference sequence). Trimming shortened V by 2 bases and J by 7 bases, and 16 bases separated the two germline ends. The CDR3 has 15 amino acids.

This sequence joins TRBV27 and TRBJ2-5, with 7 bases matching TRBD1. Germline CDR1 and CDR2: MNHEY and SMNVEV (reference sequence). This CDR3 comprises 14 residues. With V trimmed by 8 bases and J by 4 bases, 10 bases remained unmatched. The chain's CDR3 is CASSRGQGAETQYF. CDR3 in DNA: TGTGCCAGCTCAAGGGGGCAGGGTGCAGAGACCCAGTACTTC.

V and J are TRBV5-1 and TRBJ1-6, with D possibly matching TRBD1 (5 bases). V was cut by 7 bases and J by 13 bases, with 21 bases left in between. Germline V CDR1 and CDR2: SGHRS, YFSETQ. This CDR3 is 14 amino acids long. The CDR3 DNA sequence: TGCGCCAGCGCAAAAGGGACTGCGGAGAGTCCCCTCCACTTT. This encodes CASAKGTAESPLHF.

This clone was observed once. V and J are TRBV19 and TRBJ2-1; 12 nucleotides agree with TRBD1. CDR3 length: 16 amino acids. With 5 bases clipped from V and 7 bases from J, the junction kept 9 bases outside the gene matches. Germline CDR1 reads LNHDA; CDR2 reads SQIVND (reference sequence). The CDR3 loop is CASSLSGTGGLNEQFF. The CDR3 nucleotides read TGTGCCAGTAGTCTCTCCGGGACAGGGGGCCTTAATGAGCAGTTCTTC.

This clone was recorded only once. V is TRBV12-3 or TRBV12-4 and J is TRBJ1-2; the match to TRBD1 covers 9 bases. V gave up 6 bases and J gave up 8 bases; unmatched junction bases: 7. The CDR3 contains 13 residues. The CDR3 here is CASRGTGGGGYTF. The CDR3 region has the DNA TGTGCCAGCAGAGGAACAGGGGGCGGAGGCTACACCTTC.

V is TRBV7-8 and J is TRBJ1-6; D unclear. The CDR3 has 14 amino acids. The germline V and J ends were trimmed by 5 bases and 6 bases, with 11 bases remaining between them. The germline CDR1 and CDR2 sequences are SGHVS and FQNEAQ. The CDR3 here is CASSRREPNSPLHF. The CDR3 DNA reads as TGTGCCAGCAGCCGACGGGAGCCTAATTCACCCCTCCACTTT.

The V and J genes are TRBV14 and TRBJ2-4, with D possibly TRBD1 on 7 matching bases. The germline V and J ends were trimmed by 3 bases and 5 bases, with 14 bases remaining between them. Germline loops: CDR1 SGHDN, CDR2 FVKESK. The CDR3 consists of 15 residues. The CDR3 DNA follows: TGTGCCAGCAGCCAGGCAGGGGGGCGTCAAAACATTCAGTACTTC. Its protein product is CASSQAGGRQNIQYF.

This CDR3 is CASSPGSYTNEKLFF. The DNA for the CDR3 is TGCGCCAGCAGCCCCGGGTCCTATACTAATGAAAAACTGTTTTTT. This rearrangement joins TRBV5-1 to TRBJ1-4; D gene unclear. V lost 4 bases and J 2 bases, leaving 12 bases between the germline ends. This CDR3 is 15 amino acids long. Germline values: CDR1 SGHRS, CDR2 YFSETQ.

DNA for the CDR3: TGTGCCAGCAGCCCAGGGAGGGGTAACACAGATACGCAGTATTTT. Its translation: CASSPGRGNTDTQYF. The V call is TRBV7-3, the J call TRBJ2-3; 7 bases match TRBD2. The V segment lost 5 bases and the J segment 2 bases; nucleotides outside the gene matches: 7. This CDR3 contains 15 residues. CDR1 is SGHTA and CDR2 is FQGTGA in the germline V gene.

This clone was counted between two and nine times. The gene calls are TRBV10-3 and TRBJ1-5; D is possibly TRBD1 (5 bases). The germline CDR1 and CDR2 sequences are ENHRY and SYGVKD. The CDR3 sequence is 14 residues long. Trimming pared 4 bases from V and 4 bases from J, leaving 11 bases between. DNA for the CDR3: TGTGCCATCAGTGTGGAGGGGAGGAATCAGCCCCAGCATTTT. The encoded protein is CAISVEGRNQPQHF.

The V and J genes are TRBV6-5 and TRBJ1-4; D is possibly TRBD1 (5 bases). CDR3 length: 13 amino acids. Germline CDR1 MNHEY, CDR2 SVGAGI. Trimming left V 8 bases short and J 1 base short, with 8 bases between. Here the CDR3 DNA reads TGTGCCAGCGACAGAGGAACTAATGAAAAACTGTTTTTT. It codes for CASDRGTNEKLFF.

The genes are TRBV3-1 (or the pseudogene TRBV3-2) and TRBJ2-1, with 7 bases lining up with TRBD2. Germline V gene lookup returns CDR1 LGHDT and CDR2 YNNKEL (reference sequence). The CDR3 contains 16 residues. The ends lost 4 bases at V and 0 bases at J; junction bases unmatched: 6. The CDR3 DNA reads TGTGCCAGCAGCCCTTTGGGACTATCCTCCTACAATGAGCAGTTCTTC. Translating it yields CASSPLGLSSYNEQFF.

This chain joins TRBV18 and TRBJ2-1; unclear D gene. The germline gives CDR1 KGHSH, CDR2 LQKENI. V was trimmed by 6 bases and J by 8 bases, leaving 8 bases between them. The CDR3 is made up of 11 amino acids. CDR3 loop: CASSPSDEQFF. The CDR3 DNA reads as TGTGCCAGCTCCCCCTCCGATGAGCAGTTCTTC.

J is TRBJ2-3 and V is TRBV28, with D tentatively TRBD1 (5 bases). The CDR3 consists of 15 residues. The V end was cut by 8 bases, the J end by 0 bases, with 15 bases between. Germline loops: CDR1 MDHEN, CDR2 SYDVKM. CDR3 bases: TGTGCCAGCGGGGCAAGGGCGATAAGCACAGATACGCAGTATTTT. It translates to CASGARAISTDTQYF.

CDR3 coding DNA: TGTGCCACCAGACAGGGGACGAACACCGGGGAGCTGTTTTTT. Its protein product is CATRQGTNTGELFF. The chain carries TRBV11-3 and TRBJ2-2; 8 nucleotides align to TRBD1. Germline CDR1 is SGHNT and CDR2 is YENEEA. J lost 0 bases, V lost 10 bases, and 4 bases had no gene match. This CDR3 is built from 14 residues.

This chain's CDR3 is CASSYRDSSYNEQFF. In nucleotides, the CDR3 is TGTGCCAGCAGTTACAGAGACAGCTCCTACAATGAGCAGTTCTTC. The chain combines TRBV6-2 or TRBV6-3 with TRBJ2-1; D perhaps matches TRBD1 (5 bases). The length of the CDR3 is 15 residues. Germline-derived CDR1 and CDR2 are MNHEY and SVGEGT. V gave up 2 bases and J gave up 0 bases, with 8 bases separating them.

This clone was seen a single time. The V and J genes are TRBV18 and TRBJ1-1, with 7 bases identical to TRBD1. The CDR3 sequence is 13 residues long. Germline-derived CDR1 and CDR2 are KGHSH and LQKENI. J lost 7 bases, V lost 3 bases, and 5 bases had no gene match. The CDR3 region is CASSPGQPIEAFF. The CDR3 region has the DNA TGTGCCAGCTCACCGGGACAGCCAATTGAAGCTTTCTTT.

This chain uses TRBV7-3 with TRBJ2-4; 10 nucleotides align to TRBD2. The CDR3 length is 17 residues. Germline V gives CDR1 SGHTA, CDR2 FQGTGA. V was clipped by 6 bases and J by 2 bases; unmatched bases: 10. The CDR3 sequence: CASRASLAGDTKNIQYF. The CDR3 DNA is TGTGCCAGCAGGGCCAGTCTAGCGGGGGATACCAAAAACATTCAGTACTTC.

Here the CDR3 DNA reads TGTGCCAGCAGCTCTCAATCCTCGGGTGGCTACACCTTC. It specifies CASSSQSSGGYTF. The chain couples TRBV7-2 to TRBJ1-2, with D hard to call. Germline assignment: CDR1 SGHTA and CDR2 FQGNSA. The CDR3 has 13 residues. The V and J ends lost 4 bases and 7 bases respectively, with 13 bases between them. Full variable domain (rest looked up from reference TRBV7-2 and TRBJ1-2): GAGVSQSPSNKVTEKGKDVELRCDPISGHTALYWYRQSLGQGLEFLIYFQGNSAPDKSGLPSDRFSAERTGGSVSTLTIQRTQQEDSAVYLCASSSQSSGGYTFGSGTRLTVV.

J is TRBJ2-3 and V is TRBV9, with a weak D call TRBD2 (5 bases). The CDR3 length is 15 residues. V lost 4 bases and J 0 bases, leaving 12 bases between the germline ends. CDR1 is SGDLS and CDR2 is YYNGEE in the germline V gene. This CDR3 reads CASSPRTPSTDTQYF. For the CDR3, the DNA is TGTGCCAGCAGCCCCCGGACTCCTAGCACAGATACGCAGTATTTT.

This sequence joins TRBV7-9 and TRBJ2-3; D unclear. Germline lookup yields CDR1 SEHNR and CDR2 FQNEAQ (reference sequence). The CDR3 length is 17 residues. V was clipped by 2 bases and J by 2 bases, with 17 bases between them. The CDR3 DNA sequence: TGTGCCAGCAGCTTACGGCTGGGCGCCGGCCCCACAGATACGCAGTATTTT. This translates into CASSLRLGAGPTDTQYF. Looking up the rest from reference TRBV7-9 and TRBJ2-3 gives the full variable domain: DTGVSQNPRHKITKRGQNVTFRCDPISEHNRLYWYRQTLGQGPEFLTYFQNEAQLEKSRLLSDRFSAERPKGSFSTLEIQRTEQGDSAMYLCASSLRLGAGPTDTQYFGPGTRLTVL.

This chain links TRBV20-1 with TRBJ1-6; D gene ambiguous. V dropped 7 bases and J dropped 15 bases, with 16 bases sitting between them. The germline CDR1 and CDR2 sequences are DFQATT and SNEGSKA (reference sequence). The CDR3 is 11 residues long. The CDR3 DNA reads TGCAGTGGACGAGGGTCCCGCGGCCTCCACTTT. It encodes CSGRGSRGLHF.

In DNA form, the CDR3 reads TGTGCCAGTAGTCACCCCCCCGGGACAGCAAATGAAAAACTGTTTTTT. Residues: CASSHPPGTANEKLFF. The chain couples TRBV19 to TRBJ1-4; 7 bases match TRBD1. From germline, CDR1 is LNHDA and CDR2 SQIVND (reference sequence). The CDR3 has 16 residues. V was clipped by 5 bases and J by 5 bases; unmatched bases: 11.

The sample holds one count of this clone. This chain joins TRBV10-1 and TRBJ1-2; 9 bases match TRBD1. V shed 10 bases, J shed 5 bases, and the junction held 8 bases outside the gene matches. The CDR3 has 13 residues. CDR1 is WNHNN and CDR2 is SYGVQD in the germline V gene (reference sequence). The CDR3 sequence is CATIRDREYGYTF. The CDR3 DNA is TGCGCCACTATAAGGGACAGGGAGTATGGCTACACCTTC.

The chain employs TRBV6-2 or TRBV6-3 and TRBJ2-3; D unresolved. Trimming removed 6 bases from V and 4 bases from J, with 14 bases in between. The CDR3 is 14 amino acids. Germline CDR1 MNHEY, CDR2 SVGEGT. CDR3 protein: CASSRSLSSDTQYF. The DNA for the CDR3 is TGTGCCAGCAGCCGAAGTTTGAGTTCAGATACGCAGTATTTT.